The 31 T cell receptor beta chains below all came from one sample that was sequenced in a study of T cell responses to AZD1222 COVID-19 vaccine. The method was immunoSEQ multiplex PCR; TCRdb's version includes in-frame clones alone and lacks a portion of them. This sample has roughly 120,000 clones, with roughly 89% found just once. The sample in question was peripheral blood, obtained on day 0 of AZD1222 vaccination. The receptors stem from an adult in good health.

CDR3 residues: CAISGGTLSSYNEQFF. CDR3 in DNA: TGTGCCATCAGTGGTGGGACGCTTAGCTCCTACAATGAGCAGTTCTTC. The chain couples TRBV10-3 to TRBJ2-1, with D tentatively TRBD1 or TRBD2 (5 bases each). The CDR3 has 16 amino acids. In germline, CDR1 is ENHRY, CDR2 SYGVKD. Trimming pared 4 bases from V and 0 bases from J, leaving 13 bases between.

The J gene is TRBJ1-6, the V gene TRBV18; 8 bases line up with TRBD1. Germline values: CDR1 KGHSH, CDR2 LQKENI. The V gene end was trimmed by 4 bases and the J gene end by 9 bases; junction bases not matched to a gene: 5. The length of the CDR3 is 14 residues. DNA for the CDR3: TGTGCCAGCTCACTGACAGGGGAGCGTTCACCCCTCCACTTT. This encodes CASSLTGERSPLHF.

Concerning this clone itself: The junction departs from the called germline gene at one end, perhaps through a read error. V gene TRBV20-1 combines with J gene TRBJ2-1; no definite D call. The CDR3 extends over 10 amino acids. The V gene's germline CDR1 is DFQATT and CDR2 SNEGSKA (reference sequence). This CDR3 is CSNHYNQQFF. In nucleotides, the CDR3 is TGCAGTAATCACTACAATCAGCAGTTCTTC.

The V call is TRBV6-5, the J call TRBJ1-4, with D hard to call. CDR1 and CDR2 (germline): MNHEY, SVGAGI. The CDR3 has 12 amino acids. V shed 3 bases and J shed 7 bases, with 6 bases lying between them. The CDR3 nucleotides are TGTGCCAGCAGTTATAACCGTGAAAAACTGTTTTTT. Residues: CASSYNREKLFF.

The V call is TRBV4-1, the J call TRBJ1-5; TRBD1 might be the D (6 bases). Germline-derived CDR1 and CDR2 are MGHRA and YSYEKL. CDR3 length equals 12 residues. With 11 bases removed from V and 3 bases from J, the gap between germline ends came to 11 bases. The CDR3 sequence: CAWRQDNQPQHF. For the CDR3, the DNA is TGCGCCTGGCGACAGGACAATCAGCCCCAGCATTTT.

The genes are TRBV5-1 and TRBJ2-1; D may match TRBD1 or TRBD2 (5 bases each). The V end lost 0 bases, the J end lost 7 bases, and 14 bases lay between the germline ends. The CDR3 runs 15 residues. The V gene's germline CDR1 is SGHRS and CDR2 YFSETQ. CDR3 bases: TGCGCCAGCAGCTTGGCCGGGACCCCCGGGAATGAGCAGTTCTTC. Amino acids: CASSLAGTPGNEQFF.

This sequence joins TRBV15 and TRBJ1-1, with TRBD1 as a possible D gene (5 bases). CDR1 is LNHNV, CDR2 YYDKDF, per germline (reference sequence). The V end was cut by 3 bases, the J end by 7 bases, with 9 bases between. The CDR3 sequence is 12 residues long. CDR3 loop: CATSRFGGEAFF. CDR3 DNA: TGTGCCACCAGCAGGTTCGGGGGTGAAGCTTTCTTT.

The rearrangement links TRBV2 to TRBJ2-1, with D hard to call. Per germline, CDR1 SNHLY and CDR2 FYNNEI. The V end lost 6 bases, the J end lost 0 bases, and 0 bases lay between the germline ends. This CDR3 is 11 amino acids long. CDR3 in DNA: TGTGCCAGCAGCTCCTACAATGAGCAGTTCTTC. Translation: CASSSYNEQFF. Full variable domain (outside the CDR3, taken from reference TRBV2 and TRBJ2-1): EPEVTQTPSHQVTQMGQEVILRCVPISNHLYFYWYRQILGQKVEFLVSFYNNEISEKSEIFDDQFSVERPDGSNFTLKIRSTKLEDSAMYFCASSSYNEQFFGPGTRLTVL.

The CDR3 spells CASSLDRGGEKLFF. CDR3 in DNA: TGTGCCAGCAGCCTCGACAGGGGAGGAGAAAAACTGTTTTTT. The chain combines TRBV7-9 with TRBJ1-4; 8 bases match TRBD1. Germline values: CDR1 SEHNR, CDR2 FQNEAQ (reference sequence). V dropped 5 bases and J dropped 8; count of bases not matched to a gene: 7. The CDR3 spans 14 residues.

This chain connects TRBV12-5 to TRBJ2-1, with TRBD2 identical over 8 bases. In germline, CDR1 is LGHNT, CDR2 FRNRAP. After removal of 1 base from V and 13 bases from J, the junction contained 3 bases not matched to a gene. The CDR3 is made up of 12 amino acids. In DNA form, the CDR3 reads TGTGCTAGTGGTTTGGCCGGGGGGGAACAGTTCTTC. Translation gives CASGLAGGEQFF.

V usage is TRBV20-1 and J usage is TRBJ2-7; D may correspond to TRBD1 or TRBD2 (5 bases each). The CDR3 length is 11 residues. Germline V gene lookup returns CDR1 DFQATT and CDR2 SNEGSKA (reference sequence). Trimming removed 8 bases at V and 4 bases at J, with 12 bases between. The CDR3 loop is CSYRDGYEQYF. CDR3 in DNA: TGCAGTTATCGGGACGGTTACGAGCAGTACTTC.

This clone was observed a handful of times. This chain links TRBV5-6 with TRBJ1-2; TRBD1 matches at 10 bases. Trimming cost V 1 base and J 7 bases; bases outside gene matches: 7. This CDR3 has 15 amino acids. CDR1 is SGHDT, CDR2 YYEEEE, per germline. CDR3 bases: TGTGCCAGCAGCTTGCTTGCGGGACAGGGGCTTGGCTACACCTTC. This translates into CASSLLAGQGLGYTF. The full variable domain, completed using reference TRBV5-6 and TRBJ1-2, is DAGVTQSPTHLIKTRGQQVTLRCSPKSGHDTVSWYQQALGQGPQFIFQYYEEEERQRGNFPDRFSGHQFPNYSSELNVNALLLGDSALYLCASSLLAGQGLGYTFGSGTRLTVV.

V and J are TRBV4-1 and TRBJ2-7; tentative D call: TRBD2 (5 bases). Germline CDR1 MGHRA, CDR2 YSYEKL. CDR3 length equals 13 residues. Trimming took 1 base from V and 7 from J, leaving 11 bases between them. Written as DNA, the CDR3 is TGCGCCAGCAGCCAAGTTGAGGGTAAGGAGCAGTACTTC. Encoded protein: CASSQVEGKEQYF.

The chain uses TRBV15 and TRBJ1-3; D is possibly TRBD1 (5 bases). The CDR3 has 17 residues. Germline V lookup: CDR1 LNHNV, CDR2 YYDKDF (reference sequence). Trimming pared 1 base from V and 0 bases from J, leaving 13 bases between. The CDR3 DNA follows: TGTGCCACCAGCAGAGCCCGCGGGGACCACTCTGGAAACACCATATATTTT. It codes for CATSRARGDHSGNTIYF.

The rearrangement joins TRBV5-1 to TRBJ1-2, with D perhaps matching TRBD1 (5 bases). Trimming took 1 base from V and 6 from J, leaving 13 bases between them. The CDR3 extends over 14 amino acids. Germline lookup yields CDR1 SGHRS and CDR2 YFSETQ. This CDR3 is CASSLPQGNDGYTF. For the CDR3, the DNA is TGCGCCAGCAGCTTGCCCCAGGGAAATGATGGCTACACCTTC.

This clone was seen once. The CDR3 DNA follows: TGCAGTGCTAGTACAGGGCTGATACGATTGGGGTACTTC. Encoded protein: CSASTGLIRLGYF. The rearrangement joins TRBV20-1 to TRBJ2-7; a weak D match, TRBD1 (6 bases). The germline V gene has CDR1 DFQATT and CDR2 SNEGSKA (reference sequence). This CDR3 has 13 amino acids. The V end lost 3 bases, the J end lost 12 bases, and 21 bases lay between the germline ends.

The chain is built from TRBV3-1 (or the pseudogene TRBV3-2) and TRBJ2-7; 9 positions agree with TRBD1. The CDR3 runs to 14 residues. Germline-derived CDR1 and CDR2 are LGHDT and YNNKEL (reference sequence). The J segment lost 4 bases and the V segment lost 6 bases, leaving 7 bases of the junction unmatched. The chain's CDR3 is CASSIDRGEYEQYF. In DNA, the CDR3 is TGTGCCAGCAGTATAGACAGGGGGGAATACGAGCAGTACTTC.

The chain couples TRBV6-5 to TRBJ1-6; 7 bases map to TRBD1. Germline V gene lookup returns CDR1 MNHEY and CDR2 SVGAGI. The CDR3 extends over 14 amino acids. The V and J ends lost 6 bases and 7 bases, in that order; junction bases with no gene match: 6. The CDR3 reads CASRADRINSPLHF. CDR3 sequence (DNA): TGTGCCAGCAGAGCGGACAGGATCAATTCACCCCTCCACTTT.

The chain carries TRBV11-2 and TRBJ1-6; D unclear. This CDR3 is built from 17 residues. In germline, CDR1 is SGHAT, CDR2 FQNNGV. Trimming cost V 0 bases and J 10 bases, with 19 bases left between them. DNA of the CDR3: TGTGCCAGCAGCTTAGATCAATTGGGTAGCATTGTATCACCCCTCCACTTT. It yields the protein CASSLDQLGSIVSPLHF.

This clone was detected only once. The chain uses TRBV3-1 (or the pseudogene TRBV3-2) and TRBJ2-7; D unclear. In germline, CDR1 is LGHDT, CDR2 YNNKEL (reference sequence). This CDR3 has 14 residues. The ends were cut back, 1 base at V and 6 bases at J, with 13 bases in the middle. The CDR3 is CASSQGVASPEQYF. The CDR3 DNA follows: TGTGCCAGCAGCCAAGGGGTCGCCAGTCCCGAGCAGTACTTC.

The chain uses TRBV27 and TRBJ2-7; D gene ambiguous. This CDR3 contains 13 residues. Germline loops: CDR1 MNHEY, CDR2 SMNVEV (reference sequence). Trimming stripped 4 bases from V and 0 bases from J, with 7 bases between. For the CDR3, the DNA is TGTGCCAGCAGTTGGGCCACCTCCTACGAGCAGTACTTC. It yields the protein CASSWATSYEQYF.

The rearrangement joins TRBV29-1 to TRBJ2-1; 10 bases match TRBD2. In germline, CDR1 is SQVTM, CDR2 ANQGSEA. With V trimmed by 4 bases and J by 5 bases, 5 bases remained unmatched. The CDR3 consists of 14 residues. CDR3 DNA sequence: TGCAGCGTTGCAGGGACTAGCGCCAACAATGAGCAGTTCTTC. This translates into CSVAGTSANNEQFF.

This clone was observed a few times. The chain joins TRBV7-9 to TRBJ2-7; 8 bases match TRBD1. The CDR3 is 14 residues long. CDR1 and CDR2 (germline): SEHNR, FQNEAQ (reference sequence). The V segment lost 5 bases and the J segment 6 bases; nucleotides outside the gene matches: 9. This CDR3 is CASSKGAGGGEQYF. CDR3 DNA sequence: TGTGCCAGCAGCAAGGGGGCAGGGGGCGGCGAGCAGTACTTC.

There are a few counts of this clone. This chain joins TRBV18 and TRBJ1-1; weak D call: TRBD1 (5 bases). The CDR3 sequence is 13 residues long. Per the germline V gene, CDR1 is KGHSH and CDR2 is LQKENI. Trimming took off 4 bases at V and 7 bases at J, with 13 bases between the two ends. This CDR3 is CASSRGPTVEAFF. In nucleotides, the CDR3 is TGTGCCAGCTCACGCGGGCCGACAGTTGAAGCTTTCTTT.

The chain links TRBV20-1 to TRBJ1-5; perhaps TRBD1 as D (5 bases). The CDR3 runs 14 residues. Trimming took 3 bases from V and 0 from J, leaving 9 bases between them. CDR1 DFQATT and CDR2 SNEGSKA come from the germline V gene (reference sequence). The CDR3 sequence is CSASPGPSNQPQHF. CDR3 in DNA: TGCAGTGCTAGTCCAGGGCCTAGCAATCAGCCCCAGCATTTT.

The genes are TRBV5-1 and TRBJ2-7; 8 nucleotides line up with TRBD1. The trim removed 4 bases at V and 2 bases at J, leaving 5 bases unmatched. Germline V CDR1 and CDR2: SGHRS, YFSETQ. The CDR3 has 14 residues. The CDR3 sequence is CASSAGTGPYEQYF. In nucleotides, the CDR3 is TGCGCCAGCAGCGCGGGGACAGGCCCCTACGAGCAGTACTTC. Drawing the rest from reference TRBV5-1 and TRBJ2-7, the complete variable domain is KAGVTQTPRYLIKTRGQQVTLSCSPISGHRSVSWYQQTPGQGLQFLFEYFSETQRNKGNFPGRFSGRQFSNSRSEMNVSTLELGDSALYLCASSAGTGPYEQYFGPGTRLTVT.

Worth noting for this clone: Other DNA sequences in this sample translate to the same CDR3. J is TRBJ1-1 and V is TRBV5-6, with 7 positions matching TRBD1. This CDR3 has 13 amino acids. The germline V gene has CDR1 SGHDT and CDR2 YYEEEE. V shed 1 base and J 4 bases; nucleotides not matched to a gene: 1. The CDR3, as DNA: TGTGCCAGCAGCTTGTCAGGGGGCACTGAAGCTTTCTTT. It is translated as CASSLSGGTEAFF.

The rearrangement joins TRBV12-3 or TRBV12-4 to TRBJ2-7; D unclear. CDR3 size: 13 residues. Trimming took off 3 bases at V and 0 bases at J, with 6 bases between the two ends. Here the CDR3 DNA reads TGTGCCAGCAGTTTGGGTCTCTCCTACGAGCAGTACTTC. It translates to CASSLGLSYEQYF.

The chain is built from TRBV5-4 and TRBJ2-2; D gene uncertain. The V end lost 0 bases, the J end lost 5 bases, and 14 bases lay between the germline ends. The CDR3 sequence is 16 residues long. Germline CDR1 and CDR2: SGHNT and YYREEE (reference sequence). CDR3 nucleotides: TGTGCCAGCAGCTTGGAAGGGTTCGCCCGAACCGGGGAGCTGTTTTTT. The encoded protein is CASSLEGFARTGELFF.

The chain carries TRBV7-9 and TRBJ2-1; 7 positions agree with TRBD1. Losses at the gene ends were 3 bases for V and 4 bases for J; bases not matched to a gene: 3. The CDR3 runs to 14 residues. The germline gives CDR1 SEHNR, CDR2 FQNEAQ (reference sequence). Here the CDR3 DNA reads TGTGCCAGCAGCTTTGGGACAGAATACAATGAGCAGTTCTTC. Residues: CASSFGTEYNEQFF.

The V and J genes are TRBV7-2 and TRBJ1-1; D is uncertain. Germline V gives CDR1 SGHTA, CDR2 FQGNSA. V lost 5 bases and J 6 bases, leaving 13 bases between the germline ends. This CDR3 spans 13 amino acids. CDR3 in amino acids: CASSNRAGAEAFF. In nucleotides, the CDR3 is TGTGCCAGCAGCAACCGCGCCGGGGCTGAAGCTTTCTTT.